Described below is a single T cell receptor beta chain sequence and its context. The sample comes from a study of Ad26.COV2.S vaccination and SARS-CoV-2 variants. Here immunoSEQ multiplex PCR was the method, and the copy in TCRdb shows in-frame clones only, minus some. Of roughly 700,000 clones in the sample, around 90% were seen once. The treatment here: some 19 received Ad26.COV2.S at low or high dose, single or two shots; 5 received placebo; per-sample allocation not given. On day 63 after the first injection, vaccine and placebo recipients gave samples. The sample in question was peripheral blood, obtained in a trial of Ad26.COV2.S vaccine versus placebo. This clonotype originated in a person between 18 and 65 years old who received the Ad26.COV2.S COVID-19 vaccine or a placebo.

As DNA, the CDR3 is TGTGCCAGCAGTTCCCGGGGCACCGGGGACGAGCAGTACTTC. Protein product: CASSSRGTGDEQYF. The chain uses TRBV6-5 and TRBJ2-7, with D possibly being TRBD1 or TRBD2 (5 bases each). Germline loops: CDR1 MNHEY, CDR2 SVGAGI. V shed 4 bases and J shed 5 bases, with 15 bases lying between them. This CDR3 has 14 amino acids.